A selection of T cell receptor beta chains follows, all from one sample in a study of blood T cell repertoires in COVID-19. Only in-frame clones appear in the TCRdb table, and some are missing; sequencing was by immunoSEQ multiplex PCR. Of about 150,000 clones listed, over 70% are singletons. Source material: PBMCs or T cells enriched from blood (not recorded which). All receptors come from a man aged 70-80 years who had been exposed to COVID-19. The CDR3 runs from the conserved cysteine through the conserved F or W.

TRBV28 | CASSSAGTVYGYTF
TRBV18 | CASSQGQAGTGELFF
TRBV7-9 | CASSWTGLDTEAFF
TRBV7-9 | CASSLVRDKFESEAFF
TRBV18 | CASSPTLRTGGHGSGNTIYF
TRBV7-2 | CASSRGQRTGELFF
TRBV9 | CASSPAEGRELYGYTF
TRBV11-3 | CASSLGVGGEQYF
TRBV27 | CASSPLLNTGELFF
TRBV19 | CASKAQSQPQHF
TRBV2 | CASRIRGTEAFF
TRBV19 | CASSIDLNNPGELFF
TRBV18 | CASSPAPGTVTGELFF
TRBV10-3 | CAISPRTGVNYEQYF
TRBV21-1 | CASTQSGGQGYEQYF
TRBV3-1/TRBV3-2 | CASSHGGGGTPNTEAFF
TRBV2 | CASSTENNQPQHF
TRBV5-1 | CASSFSGANYGYTF
TRBV7-3 | CASSSPGDSSSGANVLTF
TRBV12-3/TRBV12-4 | CASRRDSPLHF
TRBV15 | CATSQWRGKRVNEQFF
TRBV28 | CASSLGGTGRSPLHF
TRBV28 | CASMRGPGNQPQHF
TRBV27 | CASSFSPPPETQYF
TRBV14 | CASSQFPGQGQREQYF
TRBV6-5 | CASKLGQFNQPQHF
TRBV28 | CASSLGLADYEQYF
TRBV7-2 | CASTKDRAGYNEQFF
TRBV2 | CASRLGVNTEAFF
TRBV27 | CASSTTGGGNYGYTF
TRBV19 | CASSSVGRGISTDTQYF
TRBV7-9 | CASSPRGGPYNEQFF
TRBV6-6 | CASARGQGASGNTIYF
TRBV5-6 | CASSFSGGPGGTQYF
TRBV18 | CASSGIHEQFF
TRBV7-9 | CASSRTVRSNEQYF
TRBV3-1/TRBV3-2 | CASSQESLVDEQFF
TRBV7-9 | CASSPQVTGELFF